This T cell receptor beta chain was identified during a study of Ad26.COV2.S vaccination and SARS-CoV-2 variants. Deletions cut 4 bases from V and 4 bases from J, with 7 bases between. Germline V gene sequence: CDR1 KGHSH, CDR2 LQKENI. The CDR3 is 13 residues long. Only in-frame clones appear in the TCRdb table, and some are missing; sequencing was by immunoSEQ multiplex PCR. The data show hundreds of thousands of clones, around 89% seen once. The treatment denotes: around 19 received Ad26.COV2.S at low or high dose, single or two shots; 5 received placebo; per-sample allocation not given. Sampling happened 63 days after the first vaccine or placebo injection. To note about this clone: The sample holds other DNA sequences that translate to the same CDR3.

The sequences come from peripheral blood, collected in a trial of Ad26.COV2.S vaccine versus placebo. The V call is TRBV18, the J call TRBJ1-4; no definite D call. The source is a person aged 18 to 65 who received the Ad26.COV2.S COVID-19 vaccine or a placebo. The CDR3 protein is CASSRGGNEKLFF. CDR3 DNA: TGTGCCAGCTCACGGGGAGGTAATGAAAAACTGTTTTTT.